The 4 T cell receptor beta chains given below trace back to one sample, sequenced in a study of identical twins. TCRdb ran MiXCR on the 5' RACE reads and lists one entry per CDR3 protein. The sample carries about 240,000 distinct CDR3 sequences, 10% recorded once. The specimen sequenced was memory T cells sorted from blood. These receptors were obtained from a man in his fifties in good health.

In this sample, this clonotype turned up a few times. The chain has TRBV7-3 and TRBJ2-1; D remains ambiguous. The CDR3 contains 15 residues. Trimming left V 5 bases short and J 6 bases short, with 17 bases between. Looked up from germline, CDR1 is SGHTA and CDR2 is FQGTGA. The CDR3 region is CASSPERTGINEQFF. The CDR3 DNA sequence: TGTGCCAGCAGCCCCGAGAGGACGGGCATCAATGAGCAGTTCTTC.

The chain uses TRBV7-9 and TRBJ1-1; 7 bases map to TRBD1. V dropped 6 bases and J dropped 2; count of bases not matched to a gene: 6. In germline, CDR1 is SEHNR, CDR2 FQNEAQ (reference sequence). CDR3 size: 14 residues. CDR3 region: CASSFGQENTEAFF. Written as DNA, the CDR3 is TGTGCCAGCAGTTTCGGACAGGAAAACACTGAAGCTTTCTTT. The variable domain in full, with the rest retrieved from reference TRBV7-9 and TRBJ1-1, is DTGVSQNPRHKITKRGQNVTFRCDPISEHNRLYWYRQTLGQGPEFLTYFQNEAQLEKSRLLSDRFSAERPKGSFSTLEIQRTEQGDSAMYLCASSFGQENTEAFFGQGTRLTVV.

This clonotype turned up a few times. The chain links TRBV20-1 to TRBJ2-1, with 8 positions matching TRBD2. The germline V gene encodes CDR1 DFQATT and CDR2 SNEGSKA (reference sequence). The J segment lost 6 bases and the V segment lost 5 bases, leaving 9 bases of the junction unmatched. This CDR3 spans 14 amino acids. CDR3 in amino acids: CSAEIAGSGNEQFF. CDR3 coding DNA: TGCAGTGCTGAAATAGCGGGAAGCGGCAATGAGCAGTTCTTC.

This clonotype was recorded a few times. The J gene is TRBJ1-1, the V gene TRBV6-2 or TRBV6-3; D unresolved. The V and J ends lost 5 bases and 2 bases respectively, with 12 bases between them. The CDR3 length is 14 residues. The germline CDR1 and CDR2 sequences are MNHEY and SVGEGT. Here the CDR3 reads CASSVLEDNTEAFF. CDR3 bases: TGTGCCAGCAGTGTCCTTGAGGACAACACTGAAGCTTTCTTT.